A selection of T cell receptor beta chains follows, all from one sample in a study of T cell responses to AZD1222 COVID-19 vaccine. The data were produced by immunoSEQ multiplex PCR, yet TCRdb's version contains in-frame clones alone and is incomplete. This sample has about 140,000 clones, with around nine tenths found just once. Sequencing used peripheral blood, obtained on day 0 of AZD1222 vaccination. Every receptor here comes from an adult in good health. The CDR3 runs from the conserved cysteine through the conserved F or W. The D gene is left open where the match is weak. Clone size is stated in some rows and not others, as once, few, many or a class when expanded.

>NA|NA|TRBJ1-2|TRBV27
CASSRTAGAYGYTF
TGTGCCAGCAGTAGGACGGCCGGTGCCTATGGCTACACCTTC
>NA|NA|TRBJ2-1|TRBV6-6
CASRGQGLRYNEQFF
TGTGCCAGCAGGGGCCAGGGACTCCGCTACAATGAGCAGTTCTTC
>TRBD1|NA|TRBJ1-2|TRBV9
CASSVLQGAMWGYTF
TGTGCCAGCAGCGTATTACAGGGGGCTATGTGGGGCTACACCTTC
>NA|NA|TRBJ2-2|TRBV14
CASSPLSGELFF
TGTGCCAGCAGCCCCCTTTCCGGGGAGCTGTTTTTT
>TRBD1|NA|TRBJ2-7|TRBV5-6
CASSNLAGDSFTYEQYF
TGTGCCAGCAGCAATCTAGCAGGGGACAGTTTTACCTACGAGCAGTACTTC
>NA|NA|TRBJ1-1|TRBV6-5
CASSFDRKKLNTEAFF
TGTGCCAGCAGTTTCGACAGGAAAAAACTGAACACTGAAGCTTTCTTT
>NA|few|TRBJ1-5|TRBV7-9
CASSLEGGQPQHF
TGTGCCAGCAGCTTAGAAGGTGGTCAGCCCCAGCATTTT
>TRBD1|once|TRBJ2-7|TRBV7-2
CASRLPGQGSYEQYF
TGTGCCAGCAGACTCCCGGGACAGGGTTCCTACGAGCAGTACTTC
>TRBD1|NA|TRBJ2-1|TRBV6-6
CASSYSRDRAYNEQFF
TGTGCCAGCAGTTACTCGAGGGACAGGGCGTACAATGAGCAGTTCTTC
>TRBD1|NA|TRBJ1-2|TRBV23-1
CASSQLDREDGYTF
TGCGCCAGCAGTCAATTGGACAGGGAAGATGGCTACACCTTC
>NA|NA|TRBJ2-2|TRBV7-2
CASSQGPLANTGELFF
TGTGCCAGCAGCCAGGGACCACTCGCGAACACCGGGGAGCTGTTTTTT
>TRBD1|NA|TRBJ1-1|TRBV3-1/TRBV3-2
CASSSTPGTEGVRGGAFF
TGTGCCAGCAGCTCTACCCCCGGGACAGAAGGAGTCCGGGGTGGAGCTTTCTTT
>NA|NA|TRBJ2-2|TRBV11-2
CASSLGGTGELFF
TGTGCCAGCAGCTTAGGGGGCACCGGGGAGCTGTTTTTT
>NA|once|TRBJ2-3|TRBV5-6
CASSLLGSSGLADTQYF
TGTGCCAGCAGCTTGTTGGGCTCGTCAGGATTGGCTGATACGCAGTATTTT
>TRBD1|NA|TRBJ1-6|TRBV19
CASSPLTGVLSPLHF
TGTGCCAGTAGCCCCTTAACAGGGGTGCTGTCACCCCTCCACTTT
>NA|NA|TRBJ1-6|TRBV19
CASKRGTGGKDSPLHF
TGTGCCAGTAAAAGAGGAACAGGCGGGAAGGATTCACCCCTCCACTTT
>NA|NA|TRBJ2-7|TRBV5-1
CASSLDRREDEQYF
TGCGCCAGCAGCTTGGACAGGCGAGAGGACGAGCAGTACTTC
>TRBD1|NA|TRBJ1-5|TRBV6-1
CASSERRTGVQPQHF
TGTGCCAGCAGTGAAAGGAGGACAGGGGTTCAGCCCCAGCATTTT
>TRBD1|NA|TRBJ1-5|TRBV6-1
CASSDRGRVGNQPQHF
TGTGCCAGCAGTGACAGGGGGAGGGTAGGCAATCAGCCCCAGCATTTT
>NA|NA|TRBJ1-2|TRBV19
CASSIETGYGYGYTF
TGTGCCAGTAGTATAGAGACGGGCTATGGTTACGGCTACACCTTC
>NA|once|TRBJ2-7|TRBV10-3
CAISQTYEQYF
TGTGCCATCAGTCAAACCTACGAGCAGTACTTC
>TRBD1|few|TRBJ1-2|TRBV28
CASSPTGTGSGGYTF
TGTGCCAGCAGCCCAACCGGGACAGGGAGTGGTGGCTACACCTTC
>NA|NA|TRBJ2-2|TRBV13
CASSLTRGIGTGELFF
TGTGCCAGCAGCTTAACTAGGGGTATCGGCACCGGGGAGCTGTTTTTT
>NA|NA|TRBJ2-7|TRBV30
CAWSHQNREWFHEQYF
TGTGCCTGGAGTCATCAGAACAGGGAATGGTTCCACGAGCAGTACTTC
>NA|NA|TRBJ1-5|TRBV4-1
CASSQVTESNQPQHF
TGCGCCAGCAGCCAAGTCACGGAAAGCAATCAGCCCCAGCATTTT
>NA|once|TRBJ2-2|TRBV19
CASRQGAMGNTGELFF
TGTGCCAGCCGGCAGGGAGCGATGGGGAACACCGGGGAGCTGTTTTTT
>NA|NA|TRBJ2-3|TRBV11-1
CASSLKGTDTQYF
TGTGCCAGCAGCTTAAAGGGCACAGATACGCAGTATTTT
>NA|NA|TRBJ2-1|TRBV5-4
CASSPAGTFSYNEQFF
TGTGCCAGCAGCCCTGCCGGGACTTTTTCGTACAATGAGCAGTTCTTC
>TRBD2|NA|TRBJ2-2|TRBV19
CASSILGVAGTGELFF
TGTGCCAGTAGTATCCTCGGGGTAGCGGGCACCGGGGAGCTGTTTTTT
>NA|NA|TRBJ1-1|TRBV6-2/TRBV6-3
CASSIATTEAFF
TGTGCCAGCAGTATCGCAACTACTGAAGCTTTCTTT
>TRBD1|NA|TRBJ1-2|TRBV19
CASSSGGGLLNYGYTF
TGTGCCAGTAGCTCAGGGGGCGGGCTACTGAACTATGGCTACACCTTC
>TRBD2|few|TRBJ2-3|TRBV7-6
CASSLTSGGGDTQYF
TGTGCCAGCAGCCTAACTAGCGGGGGGGGTGATACGCAGTATTTT
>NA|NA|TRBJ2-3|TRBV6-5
CASSLGGPTDTQYF
TGTGCCAGCAGTCTCGGGGGACCCACAGATACGCAGTATTTT
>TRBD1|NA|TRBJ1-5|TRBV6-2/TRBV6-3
CASSAQGALSNQPQHF
TGTGCCAGCAGTGCCCAGGGGGCCCTTAGCAATCAGCCCCAGCATTTT
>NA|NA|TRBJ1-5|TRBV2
CASSRQVWQPQHF
TGTGCCAGCAGCAGACAGGTTTGGCAGCCCCAGCATTTT
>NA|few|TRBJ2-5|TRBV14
CASSQEFIRGETQYF
TGTGCCAGCAGCCAAGAATTCATACGAGGAGAGACCCAGTACTTC
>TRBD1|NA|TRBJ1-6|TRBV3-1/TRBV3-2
CASSRTGRDSPLHF
TGTGCCAGCAGTAGGACAGGGCGAGATTCACCCCTCCACTTT
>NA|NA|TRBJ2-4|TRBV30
CAWSYQGGNIQYF
TGTGCCTGGAGTTATCAGGGTGGAAACATTCAGTACTTC
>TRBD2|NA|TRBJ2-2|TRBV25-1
CASSEPKTGRDGELFF
TGTGCCAGCAGTGAACCTAAAACCGGGAGGGACGGGGAGCTGTTTTTT
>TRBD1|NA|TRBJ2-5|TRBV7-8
CASSLAGQWSEETQYF
TGTGCCAGCAGCTTAGCGGGACAGTGGAGCGAAGAGACCCAGTACTTC
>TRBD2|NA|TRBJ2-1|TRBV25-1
CATRGAGGQSSYNEQFF
TGTGCCACCAGAGGAGCGGGGGGCCAGAGCTCCTACAATGAGCAGTTCTTC
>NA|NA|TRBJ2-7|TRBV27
CASSYGLSYEQYF
TGTGCCAGCAGTTATGGACTTTCCTACGAGCAGTACTTC
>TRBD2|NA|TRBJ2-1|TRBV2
CASSVRLADKQFF
TGTGCCAGCAGTGTCCGGCTAGCGGATAAGCAGTTCTTC
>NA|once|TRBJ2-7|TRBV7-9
CASSLTVSEQYF
TGTGCCAGCAGCTTAACCGTCTCCGAGCAGTACTTC
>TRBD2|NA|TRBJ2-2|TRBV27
CGSGGTGELFF
TGTGGCAGCGGGGGAACCGGGGAGCTGTTTTTT
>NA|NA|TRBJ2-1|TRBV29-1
CSVEFRIGHNEQFF
TGCAGCGTTGAATTTCGTATTGGGCACAATGAGCAGTTCTTC
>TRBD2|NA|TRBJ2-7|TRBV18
CASSMGLAGVNEQYF
TGTGCCAGCTCAATGGGACTAGCGGGAGTTAACGAGCAGTACTTC
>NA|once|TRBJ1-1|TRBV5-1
CASKPLLQGTEAFF
TGCGCCAGCAAGCCACTACTACAGGGAACTGAAGCTTTCTTT
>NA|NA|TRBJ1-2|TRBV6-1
CASSEGAGGSSF
TGTGCCAGCAGTGAAGGCGCAGGTGGGTCCTCATTC
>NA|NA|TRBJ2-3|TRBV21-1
CASSKGGILRGPDLKYTDTQYF
TGTGCCAGCAGCAAAGGAGGAATTTTGAGGGGGCCTGACCTTAAGTACACAGATACGCAGTATTTT
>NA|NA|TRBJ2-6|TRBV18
CASSHRVPGANVLTF
TGTGCCAGCTCGCACAGGGTGCCAGGGGCCAACGTCCTGACTTTC
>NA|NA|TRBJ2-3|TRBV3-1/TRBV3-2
CASSQRATEAYTQYF
TGTGCCAGCAGCCAACGGGCCACCGAAGCTTATACGCAGTATTTT
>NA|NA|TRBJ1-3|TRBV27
CASRKVGGEGNTIYF
TGTGCCAGCCGGAAAGTGGGCGGAGAAGGAAACACCATATATTTT